This passage covers 13 T cell receptor beta chains from one sample sequenced in a study of blood T cell repertoires in COVID-19. Libraries were prepared by immunoSEQ multiplex PCR; TCRdb keeps only in-frame clonotypes and omits some of them. The table lists under 300,000 clones, 84% of them singletons, with 3.5% to 4.5% in the top ten. Source material: peripheral blood. Receptors were obtained from a man in his fifties with acute or convalescent COVID-19.

The chain uses TRBV19 and TRBJ2-7; TRBD2 aligns across 9 bases. Germline V gene data show CDR1 as LNHDA and CDR2 as SQIVND (reference sequence). There are 15 residues in the CDR3. With 7 bases clipped from V and 4 bases from J, the junction kept 11 bases outside the gene matches. CDR3 protein: CASKKSRGGAYEQYF. As DNA, the CDR3 is TGTGCCAGTAAAAAGAGTCGCGGGGGGGCTTACGAGCAGTACTTC.

The CDR3 loop reads CASSLWAVANEQFF. The CDR3 DNA is TGTGCCAGCAGCTTATGGGCCGTGGCGAATGAGCAGTTCTTC. The V gene is TRBV7-2, the J gene TRBJ2-1; D not resolved. The V end was cut by 2 bases, the J end by 7 bases, with 12 bases between. The CDR3 is made up of 14 amino acids. The V gene's germline CDR1 is SGHTA and CDR2 FQGNSA.

The chain links TRBV29-1 to TRBJ1-6; D call uncertain. Germline V gives CDR1 SQVTM, CDR2 ANQGSEA. The CDR3 consists of 17 residues. V was shortened by 6 bases and J by 6 bases, with 24 bases between the two germline ends. CDR3 in amino acids: CSVRVRPDARGNSPLHF. The CDR3 DNA reads as TGCAGCGTCCGCGTGCGACCGGACGCTCGGGGTAATTCACCCCTCCACTTT.

Turning to this clone: This sample also contains other DNA sequences that code for the same CDR3. The rearrangement uses TRBV19 and TRBJ1-6; D ambiguous. This CDR3 has 12 residues. V lost 6 bases and J lost 8, with 8 bases in between. Germline V gene lookup returns CDR1 LNHDA and CDR2 SQIVND (reference sequence). The CDR3 sequence: CASSVRDSPLHF. CDR3 in DNA: TGTGCCAGTAGCGTGCGGGATTCACCCCTCCACTTT.

V is TRBV6-1 and J is TRBJ1-1; D gene ambiguous. This CDR3 contains 15 residues. V lost 2 bases to trimming and J lost 1 base, with 11 bases between them. Germline-derived CDR1 and CDR2 are MNHNS and SASEGT. CDR3 region: CASSELIGWNTEAFF. The CDR3 DNA follows: TGTGCCAGCAGTGAACTAATCGGGTGGAACACTGAAGCTTTCTTT.

This chain connects TRBV2 to TRBJ1-4, with D tentatively TRBD1 (6 bases). Looked up from germline, CDR1 is SNHLY and CDR2 is FYNNEI. Trimming cost V 8 bases and J 1 base, with 11 bases left between them. CDR3 length equals 14 residues. The CDR3 reads CASDTGLTNEKLFF. As DNA, the CDR3 is TGTGCCAGCGATACAGGGTTAACTAATGAAAAACTGTTTTTT.

This chain connects TRBV9 to TRBJ2-7; D possibly corresponds to TRBD1 (5 bases). CDR1 is SGDLS, CDR2 YYNGEE, per germline. Trimming took off 2 bases at V and 0 bases at J, with 9 bases between the two ends. This CDR3 comprises 14 residues. The CDR3 region is CASSVAGISYEQYF. DNA for the CDR3: TGTGCCAGCAGCGTTGCAGGGATCTCCTACGAGCAGTACTTC.

This sequence joins TRBV5-6 and TRBJ1-6; D is unresolved. CDR3 length: 11 amino acids. Trimming pared 3 bases from V and 10 bases from J, leaving 5 bases between. CDR1 SGHDT and CDR2 YYEEEE come from the germline V gene. This CDR3 is CASSSGSPLHF. The DNA for the CDR3 is TGTGCCAGCAGCTCCGGGTCACCCCTCCACTTT.

The genes are TRBV2 and TRBJ2-5; tentative D call: TRBD1 (6 bases). V lost 8 bases and J lost 3, with 13 bases in between. Germline CDR1 and CDR2: SNHLY and FYNNEI. The CDR3 length is 13 residues. The CDR3, as DNA: TGTGCCAGCGAACGGGACAATAAAGAGACCCAGTACTTC. This translates into CASERDNKETQYF.

The gene calls are TRBV29-1 and TRBJ1-1; TRBD1 might be the D (6 bases). Trimming removed 7 bases at V and 2 bases at J, with 8 bases between. Germline assignment: CDR1 SQVTM and CDR2 ANQGSEA. The CDR3 is made up of 11 amino acids. The DNA for the CDR3 is TGCAGCGCGGACAGAAACACTGAAGCTTTCTTT. This codes for CSADRNTEAFF.

The chain combines TRBV10-2 with TRBJ2-7; D might be TRBD1 (6 bases). Trimming stripped 6 bases from V and 2 bases from J, with 14 bases between. CDR3 length equals 14 residues. Germline V CDR1 and CDR2: WSHSY, SAAADI. The CDR3 DNA follows: TGCGCCAGCAGAGGTTCAGGGGCCCCCTACGAGCAGTACTTC. It yields the protein CASRGSGAPYEQYF.

The gene calls are TRBV2 and TRBJ1-6, with D perhaps matching TRBD1 (6 bases). V gave up 8 bases and J gave up 3 bases, with 17 bases separating them. CDR3 size: 16 residues. Looked up from germline, CDR1 is SNHLY and CDR2 is FYNNEI. CDR3 sequence (DNA): TGTGCCAGCGGTCGGACAGTACTTGACTATAATTCACCCCTCCACTTT. Its protein is CASGRTVLDYNSPLHF. The full variable domain, completed using reference TRBV2 and TRBJ1-6, is EPEVTQTPSHQVTQMGQEVILRCVPISNHLYFYWYRQILGQKVEFLVSFYNNEISEKSEIFDDQFSVERPDGSNFTLKIRSTKLEDSAMYFCASGRTVLDYNSPLHFGNGTRLTVT.

The chain uses TRBV13 and TRBJ1-1; no reliable D call. Looked up from germline, CDR1 is PRHDT and CDR2 is FYEKMQ (reference sequence). The ends were cut back, 2 bases at V and 0 bases at J, with 7 bases in the middle. This CDR3 spans 14 amino acids. This CDR3 is CASSLRGLNTEAFF. Here the CDR3 DNA reads TGTGCCAGCAGCTTACGGGGTTTGAACACTGAAGCTTTCTTT.